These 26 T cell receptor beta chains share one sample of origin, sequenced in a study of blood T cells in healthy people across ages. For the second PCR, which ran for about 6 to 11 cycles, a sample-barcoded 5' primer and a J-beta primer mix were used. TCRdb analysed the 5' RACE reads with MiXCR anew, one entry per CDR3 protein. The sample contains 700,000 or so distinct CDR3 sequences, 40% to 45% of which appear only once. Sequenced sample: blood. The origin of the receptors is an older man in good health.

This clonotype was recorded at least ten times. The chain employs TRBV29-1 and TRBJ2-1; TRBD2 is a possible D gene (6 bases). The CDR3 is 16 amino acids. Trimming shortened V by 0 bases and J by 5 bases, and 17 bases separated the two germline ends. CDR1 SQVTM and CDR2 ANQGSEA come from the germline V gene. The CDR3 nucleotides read TGCAGCGTTGAAGATGGGTTCGGGGGTCAAAACAATGAGCAGTTCTTC. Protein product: CSVEDGFGGQNNEQFF.

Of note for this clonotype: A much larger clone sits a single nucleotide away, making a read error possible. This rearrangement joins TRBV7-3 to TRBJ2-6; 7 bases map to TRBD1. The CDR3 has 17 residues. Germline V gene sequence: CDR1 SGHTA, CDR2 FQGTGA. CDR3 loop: CASSPSTGPSGANVLIF. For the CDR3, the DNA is TGTGCCAGCAGCCCGTCGACAGGGCCCTCTGGGGCCAACGTCCTGATTTTC.

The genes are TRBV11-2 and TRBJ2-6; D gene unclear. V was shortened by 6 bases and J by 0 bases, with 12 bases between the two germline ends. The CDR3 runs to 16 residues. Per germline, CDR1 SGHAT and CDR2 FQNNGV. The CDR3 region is CASSSGSISGANVLTF. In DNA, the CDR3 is TGTGCCAGCAGTTCCGGGTCGATCTCTGGGGCCAACGTCCTGACTTTC.

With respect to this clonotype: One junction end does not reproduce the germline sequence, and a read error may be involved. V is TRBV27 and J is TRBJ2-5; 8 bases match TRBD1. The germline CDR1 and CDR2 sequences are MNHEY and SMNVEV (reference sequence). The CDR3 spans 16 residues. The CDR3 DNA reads TGTGCCAGCAGTTTATCGATCAGCGACAGGGGAGAGACCCAGGACTTC. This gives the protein CASSLSISDRGETQDF.

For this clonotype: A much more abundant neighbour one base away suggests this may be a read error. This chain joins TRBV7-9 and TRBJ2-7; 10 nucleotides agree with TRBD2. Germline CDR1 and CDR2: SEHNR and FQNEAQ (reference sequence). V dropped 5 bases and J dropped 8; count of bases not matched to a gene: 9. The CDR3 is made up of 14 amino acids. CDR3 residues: CASSVGTSDEKQYF. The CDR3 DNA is TGTGCCAGCAGCGTAGGGACTAGCGACGAAAAGCAGTACTTC.

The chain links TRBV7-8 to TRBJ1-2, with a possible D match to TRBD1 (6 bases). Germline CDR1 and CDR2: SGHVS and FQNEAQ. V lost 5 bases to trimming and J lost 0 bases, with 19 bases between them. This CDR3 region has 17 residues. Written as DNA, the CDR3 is TGTGCCAGCAGCCTACTAGATGGACAGTACACTAACTATGGCTACACCTTC. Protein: CASSLLDGQYTNYGYTF.

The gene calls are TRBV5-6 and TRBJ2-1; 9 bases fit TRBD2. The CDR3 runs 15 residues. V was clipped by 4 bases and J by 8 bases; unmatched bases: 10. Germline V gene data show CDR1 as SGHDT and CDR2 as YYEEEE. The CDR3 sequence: CASSQQGGGADEQFF. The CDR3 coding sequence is TGTGCCAGCAGCCAGCAAGGCGGGGGGGCGGATGAGCAGTTCTTC.

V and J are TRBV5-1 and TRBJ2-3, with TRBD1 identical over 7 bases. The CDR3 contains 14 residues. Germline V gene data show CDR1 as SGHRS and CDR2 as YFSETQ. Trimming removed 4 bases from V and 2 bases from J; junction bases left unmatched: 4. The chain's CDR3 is CASSRDSLTDTQYF. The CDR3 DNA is TGCGCCAGCAGCCGGGACAGTCTCACAGATACGCAGTATTTT.

CDR3 nucleotide sequence: TGCAGTGCTAGAGACTTACTGACAGGGAACTCCTATAATTCACCCCTCCACTTT. It codes for CSARDLLTGNSYNSPLHF. The chain combines TRBV20-1 with TRBJ1-6, with TRBD1 matching 7 bases. Germline V gene sequence: CDR1 DFQATT, CDR2 SNEGSKA (reference sequence). The CDR3 loop spans 18 amino acids. V gave up 0 bases and J gave up 0 bases; unmatched junction bases: 8.

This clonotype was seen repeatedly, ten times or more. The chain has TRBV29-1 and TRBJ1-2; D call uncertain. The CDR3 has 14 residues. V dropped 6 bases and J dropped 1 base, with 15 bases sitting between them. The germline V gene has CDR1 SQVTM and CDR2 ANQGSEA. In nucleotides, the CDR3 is TGCAGCGTCGTGTCAACACCTATTAACTATGGCTACACCTTC. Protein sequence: CSVVSTPINYGYTF.

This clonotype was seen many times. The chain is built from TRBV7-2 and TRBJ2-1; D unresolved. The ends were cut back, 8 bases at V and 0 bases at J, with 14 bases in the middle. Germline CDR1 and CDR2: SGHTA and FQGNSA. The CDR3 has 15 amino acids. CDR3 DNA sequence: TGTGCCAGCCTAGTGACGGATCTCTCCTACAATGAGCAGTTCTTC. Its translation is CASLVTDLSYNEQFF.

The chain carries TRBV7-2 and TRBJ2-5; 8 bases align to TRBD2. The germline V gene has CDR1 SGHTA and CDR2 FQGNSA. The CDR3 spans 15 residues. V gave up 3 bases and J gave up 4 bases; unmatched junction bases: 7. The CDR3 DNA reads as TGTGCCAGCAGCTTCGTTGTCCGGGGGGGAGAGACCCAGTACTTC. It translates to CASSFVVRGGETQYF.

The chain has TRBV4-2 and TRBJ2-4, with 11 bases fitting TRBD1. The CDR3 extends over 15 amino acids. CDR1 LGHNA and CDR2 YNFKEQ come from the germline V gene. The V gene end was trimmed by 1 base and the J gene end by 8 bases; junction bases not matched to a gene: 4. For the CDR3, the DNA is TGTGCCAGCAGCCAAGGGACAGGGGGCGCGTACATTCAGTACTTC. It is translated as CASSQGTGGAYIQYF.

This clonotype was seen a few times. The CDR3 loop is CASILRGPDNEQFF. The DNA for the CDR3 is TGTGCCAGCATCCTCCGGGGCCCTGACAATGAGCAGTTCTTC. V and J are TRBV13 and TRBJ2-1; TRBD1 or TRBD2 may be the D gene (5 bases each). The CDR3 has 14 amino acids. Trimming shortened V by 7 bases and J by 5 bases, and 15 bases separated the two germline ends. CDR1 is PRHDT and CDR2 is FYEKMQ in the germline V gene (reference sequence).

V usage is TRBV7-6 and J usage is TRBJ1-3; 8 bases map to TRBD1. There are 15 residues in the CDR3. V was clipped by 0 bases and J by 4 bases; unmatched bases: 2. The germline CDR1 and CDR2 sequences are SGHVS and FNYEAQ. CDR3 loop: CASSLADRGGNTIYF. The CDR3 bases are TGTGCCAGCAGCTTAGCCGACAGGGGCGGAAACACCATATATTTT. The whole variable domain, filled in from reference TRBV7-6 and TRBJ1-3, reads GAGVSQSPRYKVTKRGQDVALRCDPISGHVSLYWYRQALGQGPEFLTYFNYEAQQDKSGLPNDRFSAERPEGSISTLTIQRTEQRDSAMYRCASSLADRGGNTIYFGEGSWLTVV.

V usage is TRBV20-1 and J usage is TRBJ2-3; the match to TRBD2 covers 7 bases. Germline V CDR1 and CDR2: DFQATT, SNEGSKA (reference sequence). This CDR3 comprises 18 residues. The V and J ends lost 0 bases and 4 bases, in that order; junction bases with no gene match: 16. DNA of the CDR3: TGCAGTGCTAGAGAACCCCGAGGTGAGGGAGGGAGGGCAGATACGCAGTATTTT. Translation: CSAREPRGEGGRADTQYF.

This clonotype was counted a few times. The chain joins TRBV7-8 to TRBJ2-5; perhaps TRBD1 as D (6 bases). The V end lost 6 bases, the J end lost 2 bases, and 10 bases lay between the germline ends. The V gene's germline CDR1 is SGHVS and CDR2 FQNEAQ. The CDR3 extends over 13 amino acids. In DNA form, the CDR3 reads TGTGCCAGCAGGCGGACAGCACAAGAGACCCAGTACTTC. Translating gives CASRRTAQETQYF.

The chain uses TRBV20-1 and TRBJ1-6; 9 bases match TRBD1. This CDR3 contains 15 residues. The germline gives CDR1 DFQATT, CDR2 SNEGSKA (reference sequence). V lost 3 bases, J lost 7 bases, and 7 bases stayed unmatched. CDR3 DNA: TGCAGTGCTAGCCCCCGGACAGGGGTAAATTCACCCCTCCACTTT. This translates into CSASPRTGVNSPLHF.

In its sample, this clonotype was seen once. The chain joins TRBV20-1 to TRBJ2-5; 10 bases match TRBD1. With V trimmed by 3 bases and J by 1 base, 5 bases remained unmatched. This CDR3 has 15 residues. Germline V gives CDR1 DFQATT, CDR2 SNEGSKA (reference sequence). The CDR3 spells CSASSGTGAQETQYF. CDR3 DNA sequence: TGCAGTGCTAGTTCCGGGACAGGGGCCCAAGAGACCCAGTACTTC.

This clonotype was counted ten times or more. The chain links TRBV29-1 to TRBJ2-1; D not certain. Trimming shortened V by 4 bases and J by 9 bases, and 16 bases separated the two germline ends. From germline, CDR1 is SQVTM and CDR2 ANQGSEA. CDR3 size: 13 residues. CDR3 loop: CSVGGLGRGEQFF. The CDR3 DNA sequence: TGCAGCGTTGGCGGATTAGGTCGCGGTGAGCAGTTCTTC.

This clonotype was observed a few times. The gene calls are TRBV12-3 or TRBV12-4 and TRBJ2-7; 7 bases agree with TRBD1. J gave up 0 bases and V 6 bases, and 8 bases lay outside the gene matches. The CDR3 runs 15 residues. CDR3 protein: CASRREGGSSYEQYF. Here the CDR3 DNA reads TGTGCCAGCAGGAGAGAAGGGGGCAGCTCCTACGAGCAGTACTTC.

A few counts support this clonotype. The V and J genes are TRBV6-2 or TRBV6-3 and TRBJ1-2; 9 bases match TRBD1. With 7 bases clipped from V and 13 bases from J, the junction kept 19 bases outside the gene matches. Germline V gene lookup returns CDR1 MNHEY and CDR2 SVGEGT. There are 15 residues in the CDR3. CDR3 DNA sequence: TGTGCCAGCAATTCCTACTCGGCGGACAGGGGATCCTCCACCTTC. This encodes CASNSYSADRGSSTF.

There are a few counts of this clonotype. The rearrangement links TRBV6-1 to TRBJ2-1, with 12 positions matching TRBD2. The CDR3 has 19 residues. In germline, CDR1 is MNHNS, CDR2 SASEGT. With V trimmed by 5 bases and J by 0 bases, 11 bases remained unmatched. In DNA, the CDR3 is TGTGCCAGCAGTAAGCTAGCGGGGGGGCGACGCAGCTCCTACAATGAGCAGTTCTTC. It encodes CASSKLAGGRRSSYNEQFF.

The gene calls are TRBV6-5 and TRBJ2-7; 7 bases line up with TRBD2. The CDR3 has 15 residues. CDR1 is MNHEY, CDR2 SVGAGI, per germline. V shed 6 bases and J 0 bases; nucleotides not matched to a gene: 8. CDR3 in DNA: TGTGCCAGCAGCCCAGCCCGGGACTACTCCTACGAGCAGTACTTC. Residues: CASSPARDYSYEQYF.

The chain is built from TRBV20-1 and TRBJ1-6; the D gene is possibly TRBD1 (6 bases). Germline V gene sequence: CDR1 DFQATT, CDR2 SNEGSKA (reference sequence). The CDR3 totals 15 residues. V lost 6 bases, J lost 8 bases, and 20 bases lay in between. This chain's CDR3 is CSATGRGGRDSPLHF. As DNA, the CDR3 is TGCAGTGCCACGGGACGTGGGGGGCGGGATTCACCCCTCCACTTT.

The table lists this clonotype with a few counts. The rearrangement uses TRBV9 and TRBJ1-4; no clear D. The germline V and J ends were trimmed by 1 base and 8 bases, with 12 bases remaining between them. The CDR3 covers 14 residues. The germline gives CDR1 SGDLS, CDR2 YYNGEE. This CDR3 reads CASSVSSVGEKLFF. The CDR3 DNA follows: TGTGCCAGCAGCGTATCCTCGGTTGGCGAAAAACTGTTTTTT. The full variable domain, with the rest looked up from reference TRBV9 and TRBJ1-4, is DSGVTQTPKHLITATGQRVTLRCSPRSGDLSVYWYQQSLDQGLQFLIQYYNGEERAKGNILERFSAQQFPDLHSELNLSSLELGDSALYFCASSVSSVGEKLFFGSGTQLSVL.